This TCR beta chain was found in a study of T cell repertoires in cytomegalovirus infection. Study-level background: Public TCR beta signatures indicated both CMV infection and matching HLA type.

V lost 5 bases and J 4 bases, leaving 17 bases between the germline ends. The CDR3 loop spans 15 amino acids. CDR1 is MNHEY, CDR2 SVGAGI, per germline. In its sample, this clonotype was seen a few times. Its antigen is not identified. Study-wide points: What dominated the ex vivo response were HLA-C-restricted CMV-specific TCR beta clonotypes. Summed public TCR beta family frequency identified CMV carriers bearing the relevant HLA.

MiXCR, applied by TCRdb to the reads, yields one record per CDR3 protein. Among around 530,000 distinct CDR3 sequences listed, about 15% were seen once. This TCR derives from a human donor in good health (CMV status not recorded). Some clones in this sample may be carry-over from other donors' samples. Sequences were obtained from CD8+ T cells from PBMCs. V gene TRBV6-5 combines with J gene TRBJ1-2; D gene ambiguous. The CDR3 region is CASSPVEGGSYGYTF. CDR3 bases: TGTGCCAGCAGTCCTGTGGAGGGTGGATCCTATGGCTACACCTTC.